These 23 T cell receptor beta chains came from one sample sequenced in a study of breast tumors, draining lymph nodes, adjacent tissues. MiXCR, applied by TCRdb to the multiplex PCR reads, yields one record per CDR3 protein. The table has tens of thousands of distinct CDR3 sequences, over 30% seen once. Sequenced input: breast tumor tissue. The origin of the receptors is a female donor with breast cancer. Some clones in this sample may be carry-over from other donors' samples.

At least ten counts were recorded for this clonotype. The genes are TRBV11-1 and TRBJ2-3; D remains ambiguous. Germline CDR1 reads SGHAT; CDR2 reads FQDESV (reference sequence). The V end lost 5 bases, the J end lost 2 bases, and 8 bases lay between the germline ends. This CDR3 region has 13 residues. In DNA, the CDR3 is TGTGCCAGCAGCCCCAAGACCACAGATACGCAGTATTTT. It yields the protein CASSPKTTDTQYF.

This clonotype was detected many times. V is TRBV14 and J is TRBJ2-3; D is unclear. The CDR3 loop spans 14 amino acids. The V end lost 6 bases, the J end lost 4 bases, and 14 bases lay between the germline ends. Germline V gene lookup returns CDR1 SGHDN and CDR2 FVKESK. The CDR3 DNA follows: TGTGCCAGCAGTCTATACACCTTCCCAGATACGCAGTATTTT. Protein product: CASSLYTFPDTQYF.

This clonotype was detected many times. V and J are TRBV11-2 and TRBJ1-3; tentatively, D is TRBD1 (5 bases). This CDR3 is 15 amino acids long. CDR1 and CDR2 from the germline V gene are SGHAT and FQNNGV. The germline V and J ends were trimmed by 6 bases and 0 bases, with 12 bases remaining between them. The DNA for the CDR3 is TGTGCCAGCAGTGGTACAGGAAGCTCTGGAAACACCATATATTTT. The encoded protein is CASSGTGSSGNTIYF.

This clonotype was detected many times. The chain links TRBV5-8 to TRBJ1-6; D is unresolved. Germline CDR1 reads SGHTS; CDR2 reads YDEGEE. The CDR3 is made up of 13 amino acids. V lost 0 bases and J 14 bases, leaving 12 bases between the germline ends. The CDR3 reads CASSLGAFSTLHF. The CDR3 nucleotides are TGTGCCAGCAGCTTGGGGGCCTTTTCCACCCTCCACTTT.

This clonotype was observed at least ten times. In DNA, the CDR3 is TGTGCCAGCAGCGTAACAGACTCTGGAAACACCATATATTTT. Translated: CASSVTDSGNTIYF. The V call is TRBV9, the J call TRBJ1-3, with D unclear. V lost 1 base to trimming and J lost 0 bases, with 5 bases between them. Germline values: CDR1 SGDLS, CDR2 YYNGEE. This CDR3 contains 14 residues.

This clonotype was recorded a few times. V usage is TRBV10-1 and J usage is TRBJ2-3; TRBD2 matches at 9 bases. The CDR3 is 15 residues long. CDR1 and CDR2 from the germline V gene are WNHNN and SYGVQD (reference sequence). V was clipped by 10 bases and J by 4 bases; unmatched bases: 12. CDR3 protein: CATKRNSGSADTQYF. Written as DNA, the CDR3 is TGCGCCACCAAGAGAAATAGCGGGAGCGCAGATACGCAGTATTTT.

This clonotype was found a few times. An end of the junction does not agree with germline; a read error may underlie this. This chain joins TRBV6-4 and TRBJ2-1; 9 bases agree with TRBD2. The germline CDR1 and CDR2 sequences are MRHNA and SNTAGT. CDR3 length equals 18 residues. CDR3 bases: TGTGTCAGCAGTGCCAAGCCTTCTAGCGGGACGGGTTACAATGAGCAGTTCTTC. Amino acids: CVSSAKPSSGTGYNEQFF.

This sequence joins TRBV20-1 and TRBJ2-7; the match to TRBD2 covers 10 bases. After removal of 6 bases from V and 9 bases from J, the junction contained 17 bases not matched to a gene. This CDR3 spans 15 amino acids. The germline V gene encodes CDR1 DFQATT and CDR2 SNEGSKA (reference sequence). The CDR3, as DNA: TGCAGTGCCAGAAAACCGGCTAGCGGGGGAAAGGGGCAGTACTTC. It yields the protein CSARKPASGGKGQYF.

DNA of the CDR3: TGTGCCAGCAGGAACACAGGGGGCAATCAGCCCCAGCATTTT. As protein: CASRNTGGNQPQHF. The V and J genes are TRBV28 and TRBJ1-5; 7 positions match TRBD1. The J segment lost 2 bases and the V segment lost 6 bases, leaving 4 bases of the junction unmatched. CDR3 length equals 14 residues. Germline V lookup: CDR1 MDHEN, CDR2 SYDVKM.

Many counts were recorded for this clonotype. The J gene is TRBJ2-2, the V gene TRBV20-1, with D unclear. V was cut by 0 bases and J by 0 bases, with 11 bases left in between. Germline-derived CDR1 and CDR2 are DFQATT and SNEGSKA (reference sequence). The CDR3 extends over 16 amino acids. CDR3 sequence (DNA): TGCAGTGCTAGAGATCTGAAGCGACCGAACACCGGGGAGCTGTTTTTT. It yields the protein CSARDLKRPNTGELFF.

This clonotype was observed many times. The rearrangement links TRBV4-2 to TRBJ2-1, with 10 bases matching TRBD2. Trimming at V came to 0 bases and at J to 4 bases, leaving 0 bases not matched to a gene. The CDR3 is 15 residues long. Germline CDR1 LGHNA, CDR2 YNFKEQ. CDR3 DNA: TGTGCCAGCAGCCAAGAACTAGCGGGGTACAATGAGCAGTTCTTC. Amino acid sequence: CASSQELAGYNEQFF.

A note on this clonotype: This may stem from a read error, because a much larger clone lies one nucleotide away. CDR3 residues: CAGSSSGHGPNSPLHF. The CDR3 nucleotides read TGTGCCGGCAGCTCCTCGGGACACGGACCTAATTCACCCCTCCACTTT. The chain has TRBV11-2 and TRBJ1-6, with D possibly being TRBD1 (6 bases). The V gene's germline CDR1 is SGHAT and CDR2 FQNNGV. There are 16 residues in the CDR3.

The chain combines TRBV18 with TRBJ2-7; D perhaps matches TRBD2 (6 bases). This CDR3 comprises 12 residues. Trimming took 2 bases from V and 5 from J, leaving 7 bases between them. Germline V gives CDR1 KGHSH, CDR2 LQKENI. CDR3 protein: CASSPGGDEQYF. CDR3 nucleotides: TGTGCCAGCTCACCAGGCGGGGACGAGCAGTACTTC.

The V call is TRBV12-3 or TRBV12-4, the J call TRBJ2-7, with a tentative D call TRBD2 (7 bases). V was shortened by 3 bases and J by 3 bases, with 15 bases between the two germline ends. CDR3 size: 15 residues. This CDR3 reads CASSLNGGGHYEQYF. The DNA for the CDR3 is TGTGCCAGCAGTTTGAATGGCGGGGGCCACTACGAGCAGTACTTC.

The rearrangement uses TRBV29-1 and TRBJ2-3; no clear D gene. This CDR3 is 11 amino acids long. With 7 bases removed from V and 6 bases from J, the gap between germline ends came to 11 bases. Germline CDR1 SQVTM, CDR2 ANQGSEA. Here the CDR3 DNA reads TGCAGCGACACCGTGGCCGATACGCAGTATTTT. This sequence encodes CSDTVADTQYF.

The gene calls are TRBV30 and TRBJ2-1; 10 positions agree with TRBD1. Germline CDR1 is GTSNPN and CDR2 is SVGIG (reference sequence). V dropped 2 bases and J dropped 5; count of bases not matched to a gene: 3. The CDR3 covers 14 residues. In nucleotides, the CDR3 is TGTGCCTGGAGTACCGGGACAGGGGACAATGAGCAGTTCTTC. Translating gives CAWSTGTGDNEQFF.

Ten or more counts support this clonotype. The rearrangement joins TRBV12-3 or TRBV12-4 to TRBJ2-2; D tentatively fits TRBD1 or TRBD2 (5 bases each). CDR3 length: 16 amino acids. The ends were cut back, 3 bases at V and 2 bases at J, with 13 bases in the middle. The CDR3 nucleotides are TGTGCCAGCAGTTTGGTCTCGGGGCCCAACACCGGGGAGCTGTTTTTT. Amino acids: CASSLVSGPNTGELFF.

The chain's CDR3 is CSARPGGAGGPIFGANVLTF. CDR3 DNA: TGCAGTGCTAGACCAGGGGGAGCGGGAGGGCCAATATTTGGGGCCAACGTCCTGACTTTC. This chain links TRBV20-1 with TRBJ2-6; 10 positions match TRBD2. V gave up 2 bases and J gave up 3 bases; unmatched junction bases: 16. Germline V gene lookup returns CDR1 DFQATT and CDR2 SNEGSKA (reference sequence). The CDR3 loop spans 20 amino acids.

This clonotype occurred many times. V is TRBV6-5 and J is TRBJ1-3, with TRBD1 matching 9 bases. The CDR3 has 15 amino acids. V lost 6 bases and J lost 1; bases outside the gene matches: 4. Germline-derived CDR1 and CDR2 are MNHEY and SVGAGI. In DNA form, the CDR3 reads TGTGCCAGCAGGAAACAGGGGGCGTCTGGAAACACCATATATTTT. Translation gives CASRKQGASGNTIYF.

This clonotype was seen just once. V usage is TRBV2 and J usage is TRBJ2-3; 10 positions match TRBD1. Germline lookup yields CDR1 SNHLY and CDR2 FYNNEI. CDR3 size: 15 residues. V trimming: 3 bases; J trimming: 4 bases; junction bases outside the gene matches: 4. The DNA of the CDR3 is TGTGCCAGCAGTGAGACAGGGGGCGCCCCAGATACGCAGTATTTT. Encoded protein: CASSETGGAPDTQYF.

The chain recombines TRBV11-2 with TRBJ2-3; 10 bases map to TRBD2. Germline V gives CDR1 SGHAT, CDR2 FQNNGV. The CDR3 covers 18 residues. Germline trimming cut 2 bases from V and 2 bases from J; bases unmatched to any gene: 10. CDR3 residues: CASSLTPGLAVDTDTQYF. CDR3 sequence (DNA): TGTGCCAGCAGCTTAACCCCCGGACTAGCGGTGGACACAGATACGCAGTATTTT.

This clonotype has at least ten counts. The chain is built from TRBV4-3 and TRBJ2-2; no clear D. Trimming pared 0 bases from V and 4 bases from J, leaving 15 bases between. The CDR3 totals 17 residues. Germline CDR1 is LGHNA and CDR2 is YSLEER. DNA of the CDR3: TGCGCCAGCAGCCAAGATGGCGTCGCTCCAGGCACCGGGGAGCTGTTTTTT. This gives the protein CASSQDGVAPGTGELFF.

This clonotype was detected ten times or more. V is TRBV28 and J is TRBJ1-2, with 10 nucleotides matching TRBD1. The V segment lost 4 bases and the J segment 3 bases; nucleotides outside the gene matches: 5. CDR1 is MDHEN, CDR2 SYDVKM, per germline. The CDR3 covers 15 residues. CDR3 sequence reads: CASSSPGQGHYGYTF. CDR3 coding DNA: TGTGCCAGCAGTTCACCGGGACAGGGGCACTATGGCTACACCTTC.